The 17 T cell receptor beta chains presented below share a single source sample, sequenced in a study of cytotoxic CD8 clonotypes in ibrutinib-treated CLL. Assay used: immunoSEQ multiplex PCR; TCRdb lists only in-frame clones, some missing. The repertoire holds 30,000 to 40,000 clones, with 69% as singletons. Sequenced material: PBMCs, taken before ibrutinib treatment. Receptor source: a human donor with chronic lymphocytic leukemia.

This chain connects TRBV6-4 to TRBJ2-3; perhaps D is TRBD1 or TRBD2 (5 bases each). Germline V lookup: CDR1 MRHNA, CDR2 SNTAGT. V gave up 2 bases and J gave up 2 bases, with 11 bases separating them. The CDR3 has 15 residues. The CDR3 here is CASSDRDGATDTQYF. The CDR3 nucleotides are TGTGCCAGCAGTGACCGGGACGGGGCCACAGATACGCAGTATTTT.

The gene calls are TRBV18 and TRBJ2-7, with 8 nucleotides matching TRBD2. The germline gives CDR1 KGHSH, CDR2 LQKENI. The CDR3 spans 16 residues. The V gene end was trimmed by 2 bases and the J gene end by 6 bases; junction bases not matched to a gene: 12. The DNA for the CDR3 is TGTGCCAGCTCACCAATCTCGCGGGGGGCCCCCATCGAGCAGTACTTC. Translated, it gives CASSPISRGAPIEQYF.

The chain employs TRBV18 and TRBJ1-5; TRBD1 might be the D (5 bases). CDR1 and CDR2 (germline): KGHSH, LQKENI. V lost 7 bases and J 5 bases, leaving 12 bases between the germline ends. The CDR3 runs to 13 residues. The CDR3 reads CASCQGWDQPQHF. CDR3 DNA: TGTGCCAGCTGCCAGGGATGGGATCAGCCCCAGCATTTT.

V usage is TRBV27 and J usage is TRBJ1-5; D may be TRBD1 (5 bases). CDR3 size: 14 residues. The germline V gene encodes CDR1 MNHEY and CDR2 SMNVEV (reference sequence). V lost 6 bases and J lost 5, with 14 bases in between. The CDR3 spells CASRLQGSDQPQHF. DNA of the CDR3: TGTGCCAGCAGACTTCAGGGCTCGGATCAGCCCCAGCATTTT.

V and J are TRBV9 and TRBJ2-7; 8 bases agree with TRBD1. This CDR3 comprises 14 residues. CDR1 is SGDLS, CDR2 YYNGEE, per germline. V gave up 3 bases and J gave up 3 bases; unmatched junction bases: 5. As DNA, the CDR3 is TGTGCCAGCAGCGGGACAGGGTTTTTCTACGAGCAGTACTTC. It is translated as CASSGTGFFYEQYF.

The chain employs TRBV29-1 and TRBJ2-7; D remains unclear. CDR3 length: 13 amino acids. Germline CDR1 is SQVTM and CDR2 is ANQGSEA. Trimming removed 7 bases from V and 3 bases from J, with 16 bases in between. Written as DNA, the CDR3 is TGCAGCGCAGCCCAGTCGATCCTCTACGAGCAGTACTTC. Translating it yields CSAAQSILYEQYF.

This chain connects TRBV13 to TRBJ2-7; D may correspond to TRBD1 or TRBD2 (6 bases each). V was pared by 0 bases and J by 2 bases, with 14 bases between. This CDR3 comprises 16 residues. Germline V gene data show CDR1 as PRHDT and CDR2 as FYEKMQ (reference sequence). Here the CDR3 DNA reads TGTGCCAGCAGCTTAGGCGGGGGCCGAGGGGCCTACGAGCAGTACTTC. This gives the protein CASSLGGGRGAYEQYF.

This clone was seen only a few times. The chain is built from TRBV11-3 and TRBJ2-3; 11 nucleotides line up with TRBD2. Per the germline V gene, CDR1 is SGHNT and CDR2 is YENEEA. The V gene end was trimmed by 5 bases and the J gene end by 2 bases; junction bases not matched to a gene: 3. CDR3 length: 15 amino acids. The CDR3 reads CASSPLAGDTDTQYF. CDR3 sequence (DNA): TGTGCCAGCAGCCCACTAGCGGGGGACACAGATACGCAGTATTTT. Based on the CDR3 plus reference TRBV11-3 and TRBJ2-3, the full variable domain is EAGVVQSPRYKIIEKKQPVAFWCNPISGHNTLYWYLQNLGQGPELLIRYENEEAVDDSQLPKDRFSAERLKGVDSTLKIQPAELGDSAVYLCASSPLAGDTDTQYFGPGTRLTVL.

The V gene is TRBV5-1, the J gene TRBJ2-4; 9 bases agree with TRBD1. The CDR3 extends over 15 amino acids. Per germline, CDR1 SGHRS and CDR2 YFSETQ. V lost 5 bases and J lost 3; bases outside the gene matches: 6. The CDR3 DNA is TGCGCCAGCAGGGGACAGGGTTGGGACAAAAACATTCAGTACTTC. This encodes CASRGQGWDKNIQYF.

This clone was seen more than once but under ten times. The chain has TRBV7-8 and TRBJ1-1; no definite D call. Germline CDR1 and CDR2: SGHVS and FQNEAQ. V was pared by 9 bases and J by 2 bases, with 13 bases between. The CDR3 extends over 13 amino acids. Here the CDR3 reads CASARDTNTEAFF. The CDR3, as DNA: TGTGCCAGTGCGAGAGACACCAACACTGAAGCTTTCTTT.

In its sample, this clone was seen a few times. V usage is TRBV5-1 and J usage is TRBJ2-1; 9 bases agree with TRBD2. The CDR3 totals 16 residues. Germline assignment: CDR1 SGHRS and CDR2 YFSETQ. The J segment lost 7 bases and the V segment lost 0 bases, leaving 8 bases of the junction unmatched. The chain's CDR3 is CASSLAGLAGGNEQFF. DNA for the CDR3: TGCGCCAGCAGCTTGGCGGGACTAGCAGGTGGGAATGAGCAGTTCTTC.

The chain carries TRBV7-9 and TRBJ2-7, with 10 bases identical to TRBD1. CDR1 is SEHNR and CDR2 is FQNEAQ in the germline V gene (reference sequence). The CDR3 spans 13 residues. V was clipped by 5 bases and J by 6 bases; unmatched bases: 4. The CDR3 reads CASSEGQGFEQYF. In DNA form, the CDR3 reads TGTGCCAGCAGCGAGGGACAGGGGTTCGAGCAGTACTTC.

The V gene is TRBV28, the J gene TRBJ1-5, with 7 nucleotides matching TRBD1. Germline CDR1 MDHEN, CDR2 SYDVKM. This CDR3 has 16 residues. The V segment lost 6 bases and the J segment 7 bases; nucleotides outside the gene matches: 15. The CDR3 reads CASSLDHRGGSQPQHF. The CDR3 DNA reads TGTGCCAGCAGCCTAGACCACAGGGGAGGGAGCCAGCCCCAGCATTTT.

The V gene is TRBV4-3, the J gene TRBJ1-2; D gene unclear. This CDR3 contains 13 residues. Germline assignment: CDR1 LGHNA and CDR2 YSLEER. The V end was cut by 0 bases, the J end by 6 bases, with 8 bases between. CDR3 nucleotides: TGCGCCAGCAGCCAAGATCATGGCCATGGCTACACCTTC. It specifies CASSQDHGHGYTF.

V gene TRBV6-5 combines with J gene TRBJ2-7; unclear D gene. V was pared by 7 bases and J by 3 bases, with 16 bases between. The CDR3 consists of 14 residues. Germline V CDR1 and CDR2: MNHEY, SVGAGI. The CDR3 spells CASTQDPRFYEQYF. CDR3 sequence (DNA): TGTGCCAGCACCCAGGACCCCCGGTTCTACGAGCAGTACTTC.

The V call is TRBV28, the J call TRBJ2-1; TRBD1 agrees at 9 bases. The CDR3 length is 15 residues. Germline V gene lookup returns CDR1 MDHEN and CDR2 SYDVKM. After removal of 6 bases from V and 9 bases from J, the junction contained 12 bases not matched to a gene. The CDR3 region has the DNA TGTGCCAGCAGGCCCCCCGGGACAGGGCGGTTTGAGCAGTTCTTC. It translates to CASRPPGTGRFEQFF.

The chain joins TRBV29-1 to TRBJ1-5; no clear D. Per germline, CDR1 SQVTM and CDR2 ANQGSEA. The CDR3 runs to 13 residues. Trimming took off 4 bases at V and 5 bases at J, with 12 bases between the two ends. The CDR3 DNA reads TGCAGCGTTGTGGCAGGCTATGATCAGCCCCAGCATTTT. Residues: CSVVAGYDQPQHF. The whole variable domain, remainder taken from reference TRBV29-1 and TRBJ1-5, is SAVISQKPSRDICQRGTSLTIQCQVDSQVTMMFWYRQQPGQSLTLIATANQGSEATYESGFVIDKFPISRPNLTFSTLTVSNMSPEDSSIYLCSVVAGYDQPQHFGDGTRLSIL.